Listed below are T cell receptor beta chains from one sample, sequenced in a study of CD4 and CD8 cells across lung adenocarcinoma regions. MiXCR was run by TCRdb on the PCR reads, yielding one entry per CDR3 protein. The profile shows 20,000 to 25,000 distinct CDR3 sequences, around 51% of them singletons. The sequencing sample was made of CD8+ T cells from the center of a lung tumor. These receptors came from a female donor with lung adenocarcinoma. The CD4 and CD8 labels of this study may be unreliable. Both conserved end residues are part of each CDR3. Fields, in order: J gene, V gene, clone size, CDR3 protein. Size is omitted from some rows. Given values are once, few, many or a class for expanded clones.

J: TRBJ2-1
V: TRBV24-1
size: medium-sized
CDR3: CATRGRGTTYNEQFF

J: .
V: TRBV11-2
size: .
CDR3: CASSVVPGGSNTETQYF

J: TRBJ2-3
V: TRBV2
size: .
CDR3: CASSVQGSTDTQYF

J: TRBJ2-1
V: TRBV24-1
size: .
CDR3: CATSDLKQGIKNEQFF

J: .
V: TRBV6-1
size: few
CDR3: CASSRDRTPYEQYF

J: TRBJ2-5
V: TRBV6-1
size: .
CDR3: CASSVTGIQTQYF

J: TRBJ1-5
V: TRBV6-1
size: .
CDR3: CASSEFRDQPQHF

J: TRBJ2-1
V: TRBV6-5
size: .
CDR3: CASSSGPGTGEQFF

J: TRBJ2-3
V: TRBV6-5
size: once
CDR3: CASSTRRTSGGRDTQYF

J: TRBJ2-5
V: TRBV10-3
size: once
CDR3: CGTGEGGGGQETQYF

J: TRBJ1-4
V: TRBV15
size: .
CDR3: CATSREGRVNEKLFF

J: .
V: TRBV27
size: .
CDR3: CARGLRAEDTQYF

J: TRBJ2-5
V: TRBV12-3/TRBV12-4
size: few
CDR3: CASSVGGAETQYF

J: TRBJ2-4
V: TRBV10-1
size: .
CDR3: CARGQRAKNTQYF

J: TRBJ2-1
V: TRBV6-1
size: few
CDR3: CASRSGTSVYNEQFF

J: .
V: TRBV6-5
size: .
CDR3: CASSLAGGPGYEQYF

J: TRBJ2-3
V: TRBV4-1
size: many
CDR3: CASSQVAYTDTQYF

J: TRBJ2-5
V: TRBV6-1
size: once
CDR3: CASSDGGRDQDTQYF

J: TRBJ2-3
V: TRBV14
size: .
CDR3: CASSQNNADTQYF

J: TRBJ1-2
V: TRBV4-1
size: .
CDR3: CASSPFLSNYGYTF

J: TRBJ2-3
V: TRBV6-5
size: few
CDR3: CASSYSGTSADTQYF

J: .
V: TRBV27
size: .
CDR3: CASSLFYGMQETQYF

J: TRBJ2-4
V: TRBV10-3
size: .
CDR3: CAAKVGGEEEIQYF

J: TRBJ2-3
V: TRBV27
size: .
CDR3: CASSSPQASSTYTQYF

J: TRBJ2-5
V: TRBV12-5
size: once
CDR3: CASGSDRVIETQYF

J: TRBJ2-7
V: TRBV14
size: few
CDR3: CASSQTRLSSYEQYF

J: TRBJ2-5
V: TRBV30
size: few
CDR3: CARDFGGETQYF

J: TRBJ2-3
V: TRBV27
size: .
CDR3: CASRSQRELTDTQYF

J: .
V: TRBV6-1
size: .
CDR3: CASSGARLGEQYF

J: .
V: TRBV10-1
size: .
CDR3: CAGSGGGAADTQYF

J: TRBJ2-3
V: TRBV10-3
size: once
CDR3: CAFRGPGTSGRETQYF

J: TRBJ1-6
V: TRBV6-1
size: many
CDR3: CASSLGELSSYNSPLHF